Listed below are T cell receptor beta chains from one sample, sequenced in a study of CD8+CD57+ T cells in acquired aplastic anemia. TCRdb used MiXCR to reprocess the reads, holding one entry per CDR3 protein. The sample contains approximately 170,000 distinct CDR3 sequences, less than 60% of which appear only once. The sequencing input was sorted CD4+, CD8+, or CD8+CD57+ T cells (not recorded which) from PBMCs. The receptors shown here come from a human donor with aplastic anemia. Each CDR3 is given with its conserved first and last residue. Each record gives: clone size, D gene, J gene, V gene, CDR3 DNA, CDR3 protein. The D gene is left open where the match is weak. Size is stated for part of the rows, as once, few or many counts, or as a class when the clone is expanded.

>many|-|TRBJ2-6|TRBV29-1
TGCAGCGTTGGAGGAGAAAGCTCTGGGGCCAACGTCCTGACTTTC
CSVGGESSGANVLTF
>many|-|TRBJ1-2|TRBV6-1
TGTGCCAGCAGTGAAGCAGGGATGGCGGGTGGCTACACCTTC
CASSEAGMAGGYTF
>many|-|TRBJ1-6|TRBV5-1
TGCGCCAGCAGCTTGGCCGGGCGGTCACCCCTCCACTTT
CASSLAGRSPLHF
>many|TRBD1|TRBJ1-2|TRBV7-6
TGTGCCAGCAGCGCCGGGACAGGGAACTATGGCTACACCTTC
CASSAGTGNYGYTF
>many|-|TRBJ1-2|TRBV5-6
TGTGCCAGCAGCTTACGGGGTGGTGGCTATGGCTACACCTTC
CASSLRGGGYGYTF
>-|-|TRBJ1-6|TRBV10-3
TGTGCCATCAGGACTAGCGGGGCAGAAGCTTATTCACCCCTCCACTTT
CAIRTSGAEAYSPLHF
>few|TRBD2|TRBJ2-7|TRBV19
TGTGCCAGTAGTCCGGGGGGGATCTCCTACGAGCAGTACTTC
CASSPGGISYEQYF
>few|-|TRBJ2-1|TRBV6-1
TGTGCCAGCAGTGGGGCAGTAAGGAGCTCCTACAATGAGCAGTTCTTC
CASSGAVRSSYNEQFF
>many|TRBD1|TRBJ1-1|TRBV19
TGTGCCAGTAGTATAGCAGGGGGCCCGACTGAAGCTTTCTTT
CASSIAGGPTEAFF
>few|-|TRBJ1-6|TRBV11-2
TGTGCCAGCAGCTTAGGCGGGATATATAATTCACCCCTCCACTTT
CASSLGGIYNSPLHF
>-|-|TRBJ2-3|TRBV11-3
TGTGCCAGCAGCTTAGATATTGTAGCGTATACGCAGTATTTT
CASSLDIVAYTQYF
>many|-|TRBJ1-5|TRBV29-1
TGCAGCGTCAGAGGCATTGGGAATCAGCCCCAGCATTTT
CSVRGIGNQPQHF
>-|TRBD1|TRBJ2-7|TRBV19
TGTGCCAGTAGTCTCTGGACAGGGGGCGAGCAGTACTTC
CASSLWTGGEQYF
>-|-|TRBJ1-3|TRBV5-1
TGCGCCAGCAGCTTGGGGAGAAACTCTGGAAACACCATATATTTT
CASSLGRNSGNTIYF
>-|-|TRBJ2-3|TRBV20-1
TGCAGTGCTCCCTCTCAACCTGCGCAGCCTACGCAGTATTTT
CSAPSQPAQPTQYF
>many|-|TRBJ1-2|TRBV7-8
TGTGCCAGCAGCCCCGGTGGGGACTATGGCTACACCTTC
CASSPGGDYGYTF
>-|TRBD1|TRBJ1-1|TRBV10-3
TGCGCCATCAGTGGACAGGGGGCGAACACTAAAGCTTTCTTT
CAISGQGANTKAFF
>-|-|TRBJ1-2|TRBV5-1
TGCGCCAGCAGCCCCGGAACCGTTCAGATGTCCTATGGCTACACCTTC
CASSPGTVQMSYGYTF
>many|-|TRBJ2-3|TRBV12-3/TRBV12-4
TGTGCCAGCAGTTTAGTGGGGTGGGGCACAGATACGCAGTATTTT
CASSLVGWGTDTQYF
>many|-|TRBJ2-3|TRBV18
TGTGCCAGCTCACCCACGGGAGATACGCAGTATTTT
CASSPTGDTQYF
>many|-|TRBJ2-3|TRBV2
TGTGCCAGCAGTGAGAGACAGAGCTTCACAGATACGCAGTATTTT
CASSERQSFTDTQYF
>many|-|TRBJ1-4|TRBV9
TGTGCCAGCAGCGTCCGGGGGGGGGTGAACGAAAAACTGTTTTTT
CASSVRGGVNEKLFF
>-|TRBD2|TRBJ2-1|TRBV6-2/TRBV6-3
TGTGCCAGCAGTTACTCGTTTCATTTAGCGGGGGAGAAAGGGAATGAGCAGTTCTTC
CASSYSFHLAGEKGNEQFF
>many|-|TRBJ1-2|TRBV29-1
TGCAGCGCAAGGGGCAGCATCTATGGCTACACCTTC
CSARGSIYGYTF
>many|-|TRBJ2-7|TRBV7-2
TGTGCCAGCAGCCAGACAGGCCCCTACGAGCAGTACTTC
CASSQTGPYEQYF
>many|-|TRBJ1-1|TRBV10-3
TGTGCCATCAATAGGGCTGACACTGAAGCTTTCTTT
CAINRADTEAFF
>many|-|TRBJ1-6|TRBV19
TGTGCCAGTAGTATGGATTCGGAGAATTCACCCCTCCACTTT
CASSMDSENSPLHF
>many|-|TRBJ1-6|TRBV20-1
TGCAGTGCCCCCTACGGGGGGGGATATAATTCACCCCTCCACTTT
CSAPYGGGYNSPLHF
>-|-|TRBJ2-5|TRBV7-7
TGTGCCAGCAGCAGAGGGGAGTTTGTGACCCAGTACTTC
CASSRGEFVTQYF
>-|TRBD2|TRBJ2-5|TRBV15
TGTGCCACCAGCCCGGGACTAGCCGGAGAGACCCAGTACTTC
CATSPGLAGETQYF
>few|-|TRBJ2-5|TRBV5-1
TGCGCCAGCAGCTCCTCCACGGCGGCCTACCAAGAGACCCAGTACTTC
CASSSSTAAYQETQYF
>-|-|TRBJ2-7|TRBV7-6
TGTGCCAGCAGCGCGGTGGCGGAGGGCCGGGGCGAGCAGTACTTC
CASSAVAEGRGEQYF
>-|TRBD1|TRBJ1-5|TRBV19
TGTGCCAGTAGTATGACAGGGGTCAATCAGCCCCAGCATTTT
CASSMTGVNQPQHF
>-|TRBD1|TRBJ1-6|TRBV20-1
TGCAGTGCCCGACAGGGATCGTCCTATAATTCACCCCTCCACTTT
CSARQGSSYNSPLHF
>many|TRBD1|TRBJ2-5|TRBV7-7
TGTGCCAGCAGGGGCCCGGGACAGGGTGGGGAGACCCAGTACTTC
CASRGPGQGGETQYF
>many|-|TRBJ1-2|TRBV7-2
TGTGCCAGCAGCTCCTGGGACACCGGGAACTATGGCTACACCTTC
CASSSWDTGNYGYTF
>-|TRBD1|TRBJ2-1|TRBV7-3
TGTGCCAGCAGCTCGGGACAGGGGTACAATGAGCAGTTCTTC
CASSSGQGYNEQFF
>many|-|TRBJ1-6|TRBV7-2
TGTGCCAGCAGCTTTGGGGGTGGCTATAATTCACCCCTCCACTTT
CASSFGGGYNSPLHF
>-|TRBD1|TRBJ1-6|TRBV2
TGTGCCAGCAAAGAGAGGGGGCACGAGGGTTCACCCCTCCACTTT
CASKERGHEGSPLHF
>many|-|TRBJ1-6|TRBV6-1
TGTGCCAGCAAGGTGGGGAGGAATTCACCCCTCCACTTT
CASKVGRNSPLHF
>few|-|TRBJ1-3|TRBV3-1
TGTGCCAGCAGCCAACAGGGACCAAACACCATATATTTT
CASSQQGPNTIYF
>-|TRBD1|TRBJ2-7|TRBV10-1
TGCGCCAGCAGTACAGGACAGGGGCCGTCCTACGAGCAGTACTTC
CASSTGQGPSYEQYF
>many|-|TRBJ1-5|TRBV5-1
TGCGCCAGCAGCTTGGCAGGGATGGGTCAGCCCCAGCATTTT
CASSLAGMGQPQHF
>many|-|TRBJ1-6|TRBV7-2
TGTGCCAGCAGCCGGACCTTCGACAATTCACCCCTCCACTTT
CASSRTFDNSPLHF
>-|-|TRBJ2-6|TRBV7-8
TGTGCCAGCAGCTTCCAGGTTACTGGGGCCAACGTCCTGACTTTC
CASSFQVTGANVLTF
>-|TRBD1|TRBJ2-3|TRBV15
TGTGCCACCAGCAGCTACCAGGGGGCAATTGCAGATACGCAGTATTTT
CATSSYQGAIADTQYF
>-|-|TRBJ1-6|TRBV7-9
TGTGCCAGCAGCTTGGGATTGGGGGCCCTCCACTTT
CASSLGLGALHF
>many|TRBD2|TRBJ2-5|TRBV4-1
TGCGCCAGCAGCCAAGCCATGACTAGCGGGGAAACCCAAGAGACCCAGTACTTC
CASSQAMTSGETQETQYF
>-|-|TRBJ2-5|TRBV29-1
TGCAGCCTTGGGCAGACCCATGGGACCCAGTACTTC
CSLGQTHGTQYF
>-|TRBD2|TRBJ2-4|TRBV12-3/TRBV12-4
TGTGCCAGCAGTCCTCTAGCGGGAGGGCCCAAAAACATTCGGTACTTC
CASSPLAGGPKNIRYF
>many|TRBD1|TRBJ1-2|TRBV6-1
TGTGCCAGCAGTCAGCGGACAGGTGGCTACACCTTC
CASSQRTGGYTF
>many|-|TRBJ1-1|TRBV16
TGTGCCAGCAGCCAGAGCGGGACCTGGAACACTGAAGCTTTCTTT
CASSQSGTWNTEAFF
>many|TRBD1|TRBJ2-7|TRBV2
TGTGCCAGCAGTAACAGGGGTTGGGAGCAGTACTTC
CASSNRGWEQYF
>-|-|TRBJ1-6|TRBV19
TGTGCCAGTAGTCCGAGACAGTGGAATTCACCCCTCCACTTT
CASSPRQWNSPLHF
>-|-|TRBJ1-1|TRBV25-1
TGTGCCAGCAGCTACCCTAGAGGGGCTACTGAAGCTTTCTTT
CASSYPRGATEAFF